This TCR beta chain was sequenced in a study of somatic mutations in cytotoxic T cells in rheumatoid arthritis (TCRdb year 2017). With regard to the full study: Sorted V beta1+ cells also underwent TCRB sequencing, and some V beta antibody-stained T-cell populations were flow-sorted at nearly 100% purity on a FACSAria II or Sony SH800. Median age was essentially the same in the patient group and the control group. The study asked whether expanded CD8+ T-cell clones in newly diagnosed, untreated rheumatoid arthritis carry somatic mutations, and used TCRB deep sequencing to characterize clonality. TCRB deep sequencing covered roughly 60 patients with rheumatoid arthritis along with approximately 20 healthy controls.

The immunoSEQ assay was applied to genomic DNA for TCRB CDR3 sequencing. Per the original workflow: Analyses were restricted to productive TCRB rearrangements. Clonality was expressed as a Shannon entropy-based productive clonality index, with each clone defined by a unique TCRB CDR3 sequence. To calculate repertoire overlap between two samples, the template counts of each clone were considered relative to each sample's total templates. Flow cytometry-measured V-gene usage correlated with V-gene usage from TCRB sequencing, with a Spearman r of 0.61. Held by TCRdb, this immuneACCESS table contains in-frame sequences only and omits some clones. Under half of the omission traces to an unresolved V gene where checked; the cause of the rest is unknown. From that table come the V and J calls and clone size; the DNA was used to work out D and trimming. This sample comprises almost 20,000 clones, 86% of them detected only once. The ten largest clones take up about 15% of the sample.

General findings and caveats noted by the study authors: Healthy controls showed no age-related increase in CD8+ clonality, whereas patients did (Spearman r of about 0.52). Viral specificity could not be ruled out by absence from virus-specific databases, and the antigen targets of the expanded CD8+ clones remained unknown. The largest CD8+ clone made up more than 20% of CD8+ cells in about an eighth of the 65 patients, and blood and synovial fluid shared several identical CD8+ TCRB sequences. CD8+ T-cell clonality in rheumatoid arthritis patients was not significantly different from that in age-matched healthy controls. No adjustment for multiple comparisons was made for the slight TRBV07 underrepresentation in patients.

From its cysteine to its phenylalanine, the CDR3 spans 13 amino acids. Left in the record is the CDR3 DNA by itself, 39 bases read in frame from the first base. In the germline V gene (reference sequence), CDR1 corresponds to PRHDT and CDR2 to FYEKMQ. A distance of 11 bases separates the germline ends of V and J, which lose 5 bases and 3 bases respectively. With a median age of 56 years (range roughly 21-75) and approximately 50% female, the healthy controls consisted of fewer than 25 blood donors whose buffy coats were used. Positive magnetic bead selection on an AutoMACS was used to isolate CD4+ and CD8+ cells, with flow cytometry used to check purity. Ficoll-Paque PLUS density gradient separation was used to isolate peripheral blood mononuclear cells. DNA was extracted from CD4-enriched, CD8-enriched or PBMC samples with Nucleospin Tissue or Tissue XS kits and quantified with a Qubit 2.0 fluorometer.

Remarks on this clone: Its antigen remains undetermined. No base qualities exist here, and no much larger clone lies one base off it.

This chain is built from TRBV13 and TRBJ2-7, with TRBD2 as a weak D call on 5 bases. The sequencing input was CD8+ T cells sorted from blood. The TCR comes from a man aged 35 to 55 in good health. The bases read TGTGCCAGCAGCCCCCGAGAGGGCTACGAGCAGTACTTC. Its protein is CASSPREGYEQYF.